This T cell receptor (beta chain) was recovered during a study of cytotoxic CD8 clonotypes in ibrutinib-treated CLL. About this clone itself: Its matching antigen is unknown.

The study, taken as a whole, reports: Higher circulating CD8+ T-cell counts strongly accompanied higher baseline clonality, above age-matched healthy donors.

Some clones are missing from TCRdb's copy, which holds only in-frame ones; the method was immunoSEQ multiplex PCR. This sample carries 150,000 or so clones, approximately 80% of them seen once, and the ten largest clones take around 7.6%. The input for sequencing was PBMCs, taken after 36 months of ibrutinib treatment. This clonotype was obtained from a human donor with chronic lymphocytic leukemia.

The CDR3 DNA follows: TGTGCCAGCAGCTTAGGTGGTCCCCGGCCGACTGGGGCCAACGTCCTGACTTTC. Its protein is CASSLGGPRPTGANVLTF. This chain joins TRBV7-6 and TRBJ2-6; D is unresolved. V gave up 1 base and J gave up 2 bases, with 15 bases separating them. Germline V gene lookup returns CDR1 SGHVS and CDR2 FNYEAQ. This CDR3 is 18 amino acids long.